The rows below give T cell receptor beta chains drawn from one sample of a study of T-cell reconstitution after alpha-beta-depleted transplantation in children. TCRdb fed the PCR reads into MiXCR, producing one record per CDR3 protein. The profile shows roughly 310,000 distinct CDR3 sequences, approximately 20% of them singletons. The specimen comprised PBMCs, mostly from graft donor cells, sampled 180 days after TCRalphabeta/CD19-depleted stem cell transplant. The receptors derive from a male patient between 10 and 17 years old who had a stem cell transplant for acute lymphoblastic leukemia, so the T cells may come from the graft donor. The CDR3 runs from the conserved cysteine through the conserved F or W. The D gene is left open where the match is weak. Clone sizes are given selectively: once, few, many, or a class where the clone is expanded.

few | - | TRBJ1-2 | TRBV27 | CASSLMENYGYTF | TGTGCCAGCAGTTTAATGGAGAACTATGGCTACACCTTC
- | - | TRBJ2-5 | TRBV5-1 | CASRPQTGRQETQYF | TGCGCCAGCAGACCACAGACAGGCCGACAAGAGACCCAGTACTTC
few | - | TRBJ2-5 | TRBV3-1 | CASSQDWGLGGKTQYF | TGTGCCAGCAGCCAAGATTGGGGGTTGGGGGGAAAGACCCAGTACTTC
many | - | TRBJ2-7 | TRBV7-3 | CASSFFRAVEYF | TGTGCCAGCAGCTTCTTTCGGGCCGTCGAGTACTTC
few | TRBD2 | TRBJ2-7 | TRBV6-2/TRBV6-3 | CASSRWTSGIDYEQYF | TGTGCCAGCAGTCGCTGGACTAGCGGGATCGACTACGAGCAGTACTTC
- | - | TRBJ2-7 | TRBV9 | CAGSIHRDTTYEQYF | TGTGCCGGCAGCATACACCGGGACACCACCTACGAGCAGTACTTC
- | - | TRBJ1-2 | TRBV11-1 | CASRFPPSLLQGSYGYTF | TGTGCCAGCAGATTCCCTCCCTCCCTCCTACAGGGATCCTATGGCTACACCTTC
- | TRBD2 | TRBJ2-2 | TRBV28 | CASRTAGVNGELFF | TGTGCCAGCAGAACAGCGGGAGTCAACGGGGAGCTGTTTTTT
few | - | TRBJ2-2 | TRBV15 | CATSRDKNTGELFF | TGTGCCACCAGCAGAGACAAGAACACCGGGGAGCTGTTTTTT
few | - | TRBJ1-5 | TRBV18 | CASSPGGGNQPQHF | TGTGCCAGCTCACCGGGTGGCGGCAATCAGCCCCAGCATTTT
- | - | TRBJ2-1 | TRBV7-6 | CASSLISLDEQFF | TGTGCCAGCAGCTTAATATCCTTGGATGAGCAGTTCTTC
- | - | TRBJ2-7 | TRBV15 | CATSRVRSDVLRPYEQYF | TGTGCCACCAGCAGAGTACGCTCAGATGTCCTACGGCCCTACGAGCAGTACTTC
- | TRBD1 | TRBJ2-3 | TRBV5-1 | CASTLTAQGGTDTQYF | TGCGCCAGCACCCTAACCGCACAGGGGGGCACAGATACGCAGTATTTT
- | TRBD1 | TRBJ1-2 | TRBV7-3 | CASSRTGTGDGYTF | TGTGCCAGCAGCAGAACCGGGACAGGGGATGGCTACACCTTC
few | - | TRBJ2-3 | TRBV7-9 | CASSRKGRDTQYF | TGTGCCAGCAGCCGGAAGGGGAGGGATACGCAGTATTTT
- | - | TRBJ2-7 | TRBV10-2 | CATLLAVSSYEQYF | TGCGCCACCCTACTAGCTGTTAGCTCCTACGAGCAGTACTTC
few | - | TRBJ2-1 | TRBV2 | CASTAGSSYNEQFF | TGTGCCAGCACCGCGGGAAGCTCCTACAATGAGCAGTTCTTC
- | - | TRBJ2-7 | TRBV5-1 | CASSSLLSLSYEQYF | TGCGCCAGCAGTTCTCTGCTATCCCTCTCCTACGAGCAGTACTTC
- | TRBD2 | TRBJ2-3 | TRBV20-1 | CSARDREELGGRGDTQYF | TGCAGTGCTAGAGATCGGGAAGAACTCGGCGGGAGGGGAGATACGCAGTATTTT
- | TRBD1 | TRBJ2-5 | TRBV12-3/TRBV12-4 | CASRPTGGTQYF | TGTGCCAGCAGGCCTACAGGGGGGACCCAGTACTTC
few | - | TRBJ2-2 | TRBV11-2 | CASSLFVLNTGELFF | TGTGCCAGCAGCTTATTCGTTCTCAACACCGGGGAGCTGTTTTTT
- | - | TRBJ2-5 | TRBV11-1 | CASSSPTHRLQETQYF | TGTGCCAGCAGCTCCCCCACACACCGGCTACAAGAGACCCAGTACTTC
- | - | TRBJ2-1 | TRBV5-1 | CASSFATGVLYNEQFF | TGCGCCAGCAGCTTTGCAACAGGCGTTCTCTACAATGAGCAGTTCTTC
- | TRBD1 | TRBJ1-4 | TRBV11-2 | CASTELGQEPNEKLFF | TGTGCCAGCACCGAACTGGGACAGGAGCCCAATGAAAAACTGTTTTTT
- | - | TRBJ2-6 | TRBV29-1 | CSVEAGSGANVLSF | TGCAGCGTTGAAGCAGGGTCTGGGGCCAACGTCCTGAGTTTC
- | TRBD1 | TRBJ2-7 | TRBV7-3 | CASSAPGTGGGEQYF | TGTGCCAGCAGTGCTCCCGGGACAGGGGGAGGTGAGCAGTACTTC
- | TRBD2 | TRBJ2-5 | TRBV6-1 | CASSHGTSGETQYF | TGTGCCAGCAGCCACGGGACTAGCGGTGAGACCCAGTACTTC
- | TRBD2 | TRBJ2-7 | TRBV4-1 | CASSQDKRDGYEQYF | TGCGCCAGCAGCCAAGATAAGCGGGACGGCTACGAGCAGTACTTC
- | - | TRBJ2-6 | TRBV20-1 | CSARDSGAGANVLTF | TGCAGTGCTAGAGATTCAGGGGCTGGGGCCAACGTCCTGACTTTC
- | - | TRBJ2-7 | TRBV29-1 | CSVVVPGGNYEQYF | TGCAGCGTTGTTGTTCCTGGAGGGAACTACGAGCAGTACTTC
- | TRBD1 | TRBJ2-7 | TRBV6-5 | CASSSAGTGSYEQYF | TGTGCCAGCAGTTCCGCCGGGACAGGGTCCTACGAGCAGTACTTC
few | - | TRBJ2-5 | TRBV27 | CASSPDQTLQETQYF | TGTGCCAGCAGTCCCGACCAGACCTTACAAGAGACCCAGTACTTC